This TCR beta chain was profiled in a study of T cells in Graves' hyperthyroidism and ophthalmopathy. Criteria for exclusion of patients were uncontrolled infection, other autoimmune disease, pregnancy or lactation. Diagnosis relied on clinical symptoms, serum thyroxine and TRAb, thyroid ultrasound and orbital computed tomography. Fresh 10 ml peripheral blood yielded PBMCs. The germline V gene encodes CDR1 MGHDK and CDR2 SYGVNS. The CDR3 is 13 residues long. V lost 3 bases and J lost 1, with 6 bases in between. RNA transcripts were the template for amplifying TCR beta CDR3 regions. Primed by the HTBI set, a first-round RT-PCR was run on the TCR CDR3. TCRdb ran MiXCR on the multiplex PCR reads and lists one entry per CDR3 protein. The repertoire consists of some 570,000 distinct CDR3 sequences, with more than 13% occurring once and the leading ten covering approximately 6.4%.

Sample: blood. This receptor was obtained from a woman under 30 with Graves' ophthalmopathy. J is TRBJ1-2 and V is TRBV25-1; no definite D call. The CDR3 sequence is CASSDHLNYGYTF. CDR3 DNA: TGTGCCAGCAGTGACCACCTTAACTATGGCTACACCTTC.